A selection of T cell receptor beta chains follows, all from one sample in a study of T cell responses to AZD1222 COVID-19 vaccine. The table came from immunoSEQ multiplex PCR; TCRdb's copy has only in-frame clones and leaves some out. The sample has more than 150,000 clones; around 90% are singletons. This specimen was peripheral blood, taken on day 0 of AZD1222 vaccination. All receptors come from an adult in good health. Each CDR3 is given with its conserved first and last residue. D genes are given only for firm matches. Clone size is given for some rows only: seen once, a few or many times, or a class if the clone is expanded.

TRBJ2-2 | - | TRBD1 | TRBV6-5 | TGTGCCAGCATACGGGACAGAAACACCGGGGAGCTGTTTTTT | CASIRDRNTGELFF
TRBJ2-3 | - | TRBD2 | TRBV15 | TGTGCCACCAGCTTTACCGGGACTAGCGGCACAGATACGCAGTATTTT | CATSFTGTSGTDTQYF
TRBJ1-3 | - | - | TRBV13 | TGTGCCAGCAGCTTAGTCTTTGACGGATTCTTTTCTGGAAACACCATATATTTT | CASSLVFDGFFSGNTIYF
TRBJ2-4 | - | TRBD2 | TRBV19 | TGTGCCAGTAGCCGAGGGCCGGGACTAGCGGGCAGAGACATTCAGTACTTC | CASSRGPGLAGRDIQYF
TRBJ2-2 | - | TRBD2 | TRBV10-3 | TGTGCCATCACCGCCGGGACTAGCGGGGGTCTGAACACCGGGGAGCTGTTTTTT | CAITAGTSGGLNTGELFF
TRBJ2-2 | - | - | TRBV10-3 | TGTGCCATCAGTTCCGGGACGGAGAACACCGGGGAGCTGTTTTTT | CAISSGTENTGELFF
TRBJ1-2 | - | TRBD1 | TRBV19 | TGTGCTTCGAACCAGGCAGGGGGCAACTATGGCTACACCTTC | CASNQAGGNYGYTF
TRBJ1-5 | - | - | TRBV12-5 | TGTGCTAGTGGCCTACCAAATCAGCCCCAGCATTTT | CASGLPNQPQHF
TRBJ2-7 | - | TRBD2 | TRBV7-3 | TGTGCCAGCAGCCGGGGCGGGAGGGTCTACGAGCAGTACTTC | CASSRGGRVYEQYF
TRBJ1-6 | - | - | TRBV7-2 | TGTGCCAGCAGCCGGGGTCTAAACCTACTGGGGTCCTATAATTCACCCCTCCACTTT | CASSRGLNLLGSYNSPLHF
TRBJ2-7 | - | TRBD1 | TRBV11-2 | TGTGCCAGCAGGCCGGGACAGTCGAGGGAGCAGTACTTC | CASRPGQSREQYF
TRBJ1-1 | - | - | TRBV7-9 | TGTGCCAGCAGCTTAGAACAGAACACTGAAGCTTTCTTT | CASSLEQNTEAFF
TRBJ1-6 | - | TRBD1 | TRBV6-5 | TGTGCCAGCAGTTGGGAGACAGGGGAATCACCCCTCCACTTT | CASSWETGESPLHF
TRBJ1-2 | - | - | TRBV29-1 | TGCAGCGTCGCTGGCGGGACGGTTGATGGCTACACCTTC | CSVAGGTVDGYTF
TRBJ1-4 | - | - | TRBV7-9 | TGTGCCAGCAGCTTATACGTAGGGGCTAATGAAAAACTGTTTTTT | CASSLYVGANEKLFF
TRBJ2-5 | - | - | TRBV18 | TGTGCCAGCTCACCGCTGACGACGGAGACCCAGTACTTC | CASSPLTTETQYF
TRBJ2-7 | - | TRBD1 | TRBV19 | TGTGCCACCGGAACCCGGGACAGGGGAACCTACGAGCAGTACTTC | CATGTRDRGTYEQYF
TRBJ1-5 | - | - | TRBV18 | TGTGCCAGCTCACCTGGCCGGGATCAGCCCCAGCATTTT | CASSPGRDQPQHF
TRBJ2-1 | - | TRBD2 | TRBV7-2 | TGTGCCAGCAGGACCGGGACTAGCTATGGTGAGCAGTTCTTC | CASRTGTSYGEQFF
TRBJ2-1 | once | - | TRBV7-9 | TGTGCCAGCGGCGGGGTCTCCTACAATGAGCAGTTCTTC | CASGGVSYNEQFF
TRBJ2-7 | - | TRBD1 | TRBV19 | TGTGCCAGTAGTAACGTCGACAGGGTCTACGAGCAGTACTTC | CASSNVDRVYEQYF
TRBJ2-7 | - | TRBD1 | TRBV5-1 | TGCGCCAGCAGCTTGGGAAGGGGGCTGATCGAGCAGTACTTC | CASSLGRGLIEQYF